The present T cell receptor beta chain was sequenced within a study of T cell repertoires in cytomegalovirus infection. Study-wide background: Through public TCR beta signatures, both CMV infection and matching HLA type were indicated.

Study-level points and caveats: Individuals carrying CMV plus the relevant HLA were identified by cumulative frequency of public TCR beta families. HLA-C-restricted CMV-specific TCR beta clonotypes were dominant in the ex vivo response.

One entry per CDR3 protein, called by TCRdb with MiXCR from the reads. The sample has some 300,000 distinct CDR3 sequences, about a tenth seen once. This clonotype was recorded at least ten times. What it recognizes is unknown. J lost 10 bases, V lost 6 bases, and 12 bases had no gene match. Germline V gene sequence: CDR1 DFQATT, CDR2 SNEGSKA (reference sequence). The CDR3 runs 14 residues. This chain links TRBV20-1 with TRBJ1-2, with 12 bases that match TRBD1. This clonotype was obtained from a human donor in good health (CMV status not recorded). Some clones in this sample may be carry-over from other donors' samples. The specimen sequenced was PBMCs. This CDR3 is CSARRGGTGGNYTF. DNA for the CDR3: TGCAGTGCCCGACGGGGCGGGACAGGGGGCAACTACACCTTC.